The rows below give T cell receptor beta chains drawn from one sample of a study of cytomegalovirus exposure and HLA in healthy donors. Sequenced by immunoSEQ multiplex PCR; TCRdb stores in-frame clones only, minus some. Of fewer than 200,000 clones in the sample, approximately 79% were seen once. Sequencing was done on a sample of PBMCs. These receptors all come from a human donor in good health. Both conserved end residues are part of each CDR3. D genes are given only for firm matches. The size entry is marked missing in some rows and otherwise reads once, few, many or a size class.

J: TRBJ1-2
size: -
D: -
V: TRBV2
CDR3: CASDHWTALYGYTF
DNA: TGTGCCAGTGATCATTGGACAGCACTCTATGGCTACACCTTC

J: TRBJ1-1
size: few
D: -
V: TRBV19
CDR3: CASSIGGDEAFF
DNA: TGTGCCAGTAGTATAGGGGGGGATGAAGCTTTCTTT

J: TRBJ1-1
size: -
D: -
V: TRBV29-1
CDR3: CSASSPDRIGTEAFF
DNA: TGCAGCGCCTCCAGCCCCGACAGGATCGGGACTGAAGCTTTCTTT

J: TRBJ1-2
size: -
D: TRBD1
V: TRBV4-2
CDR3: CASSQDRTSANYGYTF
DNA: TGTGCCAGCAGCCAGGACAGGACCTCAGCTAACTATGGCTACACCTTC

J: TRBJ2-5
size: -
D: TRBD2
V: TRBV4-3
CDR3: CASSQEAGGLETQYF
DNA: TGCGCCAGCAGCCAGGAAGCGGGGGGGTTAGAGACCCAGTACTTC

J: TRBJ2-7
size: -
D: TRBD1
V: TRBV7-2
CDR3: CASSFGGQGSYEQYF
DNA: TGTGCCAGCAGCTTCGGAGGACAGGGCTCCTACGAGCAGTACTTC

J: TRBJ2-7
size: -
D: TRBD1
V: TRBV10-1
CDR3: CASSESGDRNSYEQYF
DNA: TGCGCCAGCAGTGAGTCCGGGGACAGAAACTCCTACGAGCAGTACTTC

J: TRBJ1-1
size: -
D: TRBD1
V: TRBV19
CDR3: CASNKYTDRDTEAFF
DNA: TGTGCCAGTAACAAGTACACCGACAGGGACACTGAAGCTTTCTTT

J: TRBJ1-5
size: -
D: -
V: TRBV5-1
CDR3: CASSREGTPNQPQHF
DNA: TGCGCCAGCAGCCGCGAAGGGACACCTAATCAGCCCCAGCATTTT

J: TRBJ1-2
size: -
D: -
V: TRBV19
CDR3: CASTTGWRNYGYTF
DNA: TGTGCCAGTACCACAGGGTGGAGGAACTATGGCTACACCTTC

J: TRBJ1-1
size: few
D: TRBD1
V: TRBV7-8
CDR3: CASSPRTGGNTEAFF
DNA: TGTGCCAGCAGCCCACGGACAGGGGGGAACACTGAAGCTTTCTTT

J: TRBJ2-7
size: once
D: -
V: TRBV4-1
CDR3: CASSLKWAGDEQYF
DNA: TGCGCCAGCAGCCTGAAATGGGCAGGCGACGAGCAGTACTTC

J: TRBJ1-2
size: -
D: -
V: TRBV6-6
CDR3: CASSTTGLRYGYTF
DNA: TGTGCCAGCAGTACCACAGGGCTTCGCTATGGCTACACCTTC

J: TRBJ2-5
size: -
D: TRBD1
V: TRBV27
CDR3: CASSSRTGGAETQYF
DNA: TGTGCCAGCAGTTCAAGGACAGGGGGCGCGGAGACCCAGTACTTC

J: TRBJ2-7
size: -
D: -
V: TRBV4-3
CDR3: CASSQERGTQAKYEQYF
DNA: TGCGCCAGCAGCCAAGAACGCGGGACCCAAGCCAAATACGAGCAGTACTTC

J: TRBJ2-2
size: -
D: -
V: TRBV18
CDR3: CASSPRDSGTGELFF
DNA: TGTGCCAGCTCACCACGGGACTCGGGTACCGGGGAGCTGTTTTTT

J: TRBJ2-3
size: -
D: TRBD1
V: TRBV6-5
CDR3: CASVGPGQLTDTQYF
DNA: TGTGCCAGCGTGGGACCGGGACAGCTGACAGATACGCAGTATTTT

J: TRBJ2-5
size: -
D: -
V: TRBV5-6
CDR3: CASSGGLGSQGVETQYF
DNA: TGTGCCAGCAGCGGAGGACTTGGGTCCCAAGGTGTGGAGACCCAGTACTTC

J: TRBJ2-7
size: -
D: TRBD2
V: TRBV6-5
CDR3: CASSRRLAGGGEQYF
DNA: TGTGCCAGCAGCCGCCGACTAGCGGGTGGGGGTGAGCAGTACTTC

J: TRBJ2-3
size: -
D: -
V: TRBV7-3
CDR3: CASSSLGRSTDTQYF
DNA: TGTGCCAGCAGCTCCCTGGGGCGTAGCACAGATACGCAGTATTTT

J: TRBJ1-1
size: -
D: -
V: TRBV5-4
CDR3: CASSFRQGNTEAFF
DNA: TGTGCCAGCAGCTTTCGTCAGGGGAACACTGAAGCTTTCTTT

J: TRBJ1-1
size: -
D: TRBD1
V: TRBV4-1
CDR3: CASSQDTLGQTAQNTEAFF
DNA: TGCGCCAGCAGCCAAGACACGTTGGGACAGACAGCACAGAACACTGAAGCTTTCTTT

J: TRBJ1-5
size: -
D: -
V: TRBV28
CDR3: CASSPVRQPQHF
DNA: TGTGCCAGCAGCCCTGTCAGACAGCCCCAGCATTTT